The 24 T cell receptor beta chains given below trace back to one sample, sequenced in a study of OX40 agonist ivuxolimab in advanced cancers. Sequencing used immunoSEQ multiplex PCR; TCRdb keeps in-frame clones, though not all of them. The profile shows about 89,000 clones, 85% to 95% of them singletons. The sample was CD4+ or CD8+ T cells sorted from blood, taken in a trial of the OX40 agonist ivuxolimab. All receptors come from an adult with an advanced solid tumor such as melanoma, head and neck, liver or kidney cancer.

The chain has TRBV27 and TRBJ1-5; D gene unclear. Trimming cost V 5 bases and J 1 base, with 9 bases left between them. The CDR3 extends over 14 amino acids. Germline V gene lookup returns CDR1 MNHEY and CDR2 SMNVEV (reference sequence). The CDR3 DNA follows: TGTGCCAGCAGTCGAGGGAGCAGCAATCAGCCCCAGCATTTT. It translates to CASSRGSSNQPQHF.

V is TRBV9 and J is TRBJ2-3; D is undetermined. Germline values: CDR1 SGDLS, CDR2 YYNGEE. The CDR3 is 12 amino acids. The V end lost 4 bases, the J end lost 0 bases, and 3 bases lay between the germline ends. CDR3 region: CASSLSTDTQYF. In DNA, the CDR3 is TGTGCCAGCAGCTTGAGCACAGATACGCAGTATTTT.

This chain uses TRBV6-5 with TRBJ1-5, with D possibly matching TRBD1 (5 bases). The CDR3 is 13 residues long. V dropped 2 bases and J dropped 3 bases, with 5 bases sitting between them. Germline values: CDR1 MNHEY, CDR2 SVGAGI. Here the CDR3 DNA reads TGTGCCAGCAGTTACGGGGCCAATCAGCCCCAGCATTTT. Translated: CASSYGANQPQHF.

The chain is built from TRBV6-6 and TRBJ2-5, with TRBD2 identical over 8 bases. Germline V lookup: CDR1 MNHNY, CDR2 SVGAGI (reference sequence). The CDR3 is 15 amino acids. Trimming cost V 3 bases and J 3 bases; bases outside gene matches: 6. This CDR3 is CASSYGGGRKETQYF. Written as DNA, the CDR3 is TGTGCCAGCAGTTATGGCGGGGGGCGTAAAGAGACCCAGTACTTC.

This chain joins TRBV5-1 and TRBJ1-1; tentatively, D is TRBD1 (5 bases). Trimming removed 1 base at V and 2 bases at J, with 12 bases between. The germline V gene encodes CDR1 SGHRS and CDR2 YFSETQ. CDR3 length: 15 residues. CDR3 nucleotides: TGCGCCAGCAGCTTGCTGGGACCCCAAAACACTGAAGCTTTCTTT. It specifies CASSLLGPQNTEAFF. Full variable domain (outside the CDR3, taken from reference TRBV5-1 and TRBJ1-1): KAGVTQTPRYLIKTRGQQVTLSCSPISGHRSVSWYQQTPGQGLQFLFEYFSETQRNKGNFPGRFSGRQFSNSRSEMNVSTLELGDSALYLCASSLLGPQNTEAFFGQGTRLTVV.

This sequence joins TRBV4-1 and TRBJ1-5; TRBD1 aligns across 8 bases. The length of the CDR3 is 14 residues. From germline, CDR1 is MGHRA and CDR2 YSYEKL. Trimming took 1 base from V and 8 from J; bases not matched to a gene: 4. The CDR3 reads CASSQVGTGEPQHF. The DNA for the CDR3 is TGCGCCAGCAGCCAAGTAGGGACAGGTGAGCCCCAGCATTTT.

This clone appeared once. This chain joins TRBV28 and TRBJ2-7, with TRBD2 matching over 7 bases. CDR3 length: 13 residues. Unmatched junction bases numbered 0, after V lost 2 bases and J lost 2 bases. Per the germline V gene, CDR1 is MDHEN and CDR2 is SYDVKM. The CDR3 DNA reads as TGTGCCAGCAGTTTAGCGGGGGCCTACGAGCAGTACGTC. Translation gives CASSLAGAYEQYV.

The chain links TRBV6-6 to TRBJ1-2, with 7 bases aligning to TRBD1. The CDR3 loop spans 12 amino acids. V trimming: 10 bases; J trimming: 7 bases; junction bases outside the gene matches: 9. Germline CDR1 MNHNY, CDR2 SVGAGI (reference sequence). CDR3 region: CATSTGPGGYTF. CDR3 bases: TGTGCCACCTCGACAGGGCCGGGTGGCTACACCTTC.

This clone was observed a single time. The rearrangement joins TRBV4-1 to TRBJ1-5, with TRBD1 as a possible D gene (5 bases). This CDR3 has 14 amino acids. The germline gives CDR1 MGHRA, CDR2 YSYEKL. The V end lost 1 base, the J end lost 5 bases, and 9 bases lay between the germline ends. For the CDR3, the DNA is TGCGCCAGCAGCCAAGGGGGCAAACATCAGCCCCAGCATTTT. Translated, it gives CASSQGGKHQPQHF.

The CDR3 loop reads CASSLSGTGLYF. The DNA for the CDR3 is TGTGCCAGCAGTTTATCGGGGACAGGCCTCTACTTC. The chain is built from TRBV27 and TRBJ2-7; TRBD1 matches 8 bases. CDR1 MNHEY and CDR2 SMNVEV come from the germline V gene (reference sequence). With 0 bases clipped from V and 13 bases from J, the junction kept 5 bases outside the gene matches. The CDR3 spans 12 residues.

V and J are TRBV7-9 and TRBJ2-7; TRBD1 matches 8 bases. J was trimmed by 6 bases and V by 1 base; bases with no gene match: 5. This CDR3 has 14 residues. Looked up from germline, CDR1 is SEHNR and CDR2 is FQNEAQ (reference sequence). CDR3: CASSLGTGKLEQYV. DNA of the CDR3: TGTGCCAGCAGCTTAGGGACAGGGAAACTCGAGCAGTACGTC.

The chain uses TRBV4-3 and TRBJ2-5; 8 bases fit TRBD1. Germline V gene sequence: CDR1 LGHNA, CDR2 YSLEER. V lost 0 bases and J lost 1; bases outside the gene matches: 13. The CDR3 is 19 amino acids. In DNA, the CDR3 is TGCGCCAGCAGCCAAGAGGGACCGAGGACAGGGTGGGTCCAAGAGACCCAGTACTTC. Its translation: CASSQEGPRTGWVQETQYF.

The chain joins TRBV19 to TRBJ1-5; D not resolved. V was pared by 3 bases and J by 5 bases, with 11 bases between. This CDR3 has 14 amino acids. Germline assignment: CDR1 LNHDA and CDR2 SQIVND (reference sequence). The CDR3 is CASSIGWRDQPQHF. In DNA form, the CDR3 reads TGTGCCAGTAGTATTGGGTGGAGGGATCAGCCCCAGCATTTT.

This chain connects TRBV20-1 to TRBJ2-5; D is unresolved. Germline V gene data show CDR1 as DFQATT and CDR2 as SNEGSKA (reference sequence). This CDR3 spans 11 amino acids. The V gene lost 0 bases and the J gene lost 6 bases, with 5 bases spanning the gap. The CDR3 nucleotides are TGCAGTGCTAGAGATTTGAAGACCCAGTACTTC. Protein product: CSARDLKTQYF.

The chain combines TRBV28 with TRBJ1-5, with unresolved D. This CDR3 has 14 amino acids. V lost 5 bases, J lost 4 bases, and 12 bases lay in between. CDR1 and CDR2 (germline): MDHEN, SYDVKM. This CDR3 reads CASSPAVPNQPQHF. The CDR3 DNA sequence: TGTGCCAGCAGTCCAGCAGTCCCTAATCAGCCCCAGCATTTT.

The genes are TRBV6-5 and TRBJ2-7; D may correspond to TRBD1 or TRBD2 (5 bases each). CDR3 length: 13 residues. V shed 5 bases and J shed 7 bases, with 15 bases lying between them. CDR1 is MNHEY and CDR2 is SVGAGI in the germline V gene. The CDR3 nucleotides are TGTGCCAGCAGTGAAGGGACCAGGTGGGAGCAGTACTTC. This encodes CASSEGTRWEQYF.

Here the CDR3 reads CASSSDRTSWLAKNIQYF. The CDR3 DNA reads TGTGCCAGCAGCTCGGACAGGACCTCATGGCTAGCCAAAAACATTCAGTACTTC. The gene calls are TRBV7-9 and TRBJ2-4; 7 nucleotides line up with TRBD1. Per the germline V gene, CDR1 is SEHNR and CDR2 is FQNEAQ (reference sequence). This CDR3 region has 18 residues. V lost 4 bases, J lost 0 bases, and 12 bases stayed unmatched.

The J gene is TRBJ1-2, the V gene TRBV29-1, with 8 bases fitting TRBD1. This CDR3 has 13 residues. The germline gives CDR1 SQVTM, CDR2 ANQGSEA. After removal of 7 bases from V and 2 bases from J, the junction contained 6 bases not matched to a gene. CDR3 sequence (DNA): TGCAGCGCAAGACAGGGGTCAAACTATGGCTACACCTTC. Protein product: CSARQGSNYGYTF.

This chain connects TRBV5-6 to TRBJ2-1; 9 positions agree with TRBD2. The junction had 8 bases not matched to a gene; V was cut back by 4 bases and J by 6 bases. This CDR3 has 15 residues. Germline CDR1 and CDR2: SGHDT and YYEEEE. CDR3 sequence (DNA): TGTGCCAGCAGCGGAGCGGGAGGCGGGGGCAATGAGCAGTTCTTC. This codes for CASSGAGGGGNEQFF.

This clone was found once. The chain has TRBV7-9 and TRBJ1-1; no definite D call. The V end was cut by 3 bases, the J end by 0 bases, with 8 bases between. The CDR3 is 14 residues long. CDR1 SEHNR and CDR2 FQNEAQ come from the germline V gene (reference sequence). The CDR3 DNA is TGTGCCAGCAGCTTGGGTCTTGTGAACACTGAAGCTTTCTTT. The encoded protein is CASSLGLVNTEAFF.

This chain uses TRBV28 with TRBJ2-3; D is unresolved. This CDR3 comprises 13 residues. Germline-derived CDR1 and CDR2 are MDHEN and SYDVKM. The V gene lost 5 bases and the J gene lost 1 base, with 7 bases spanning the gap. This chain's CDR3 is CASSTPGTDTQYF. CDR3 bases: TGTGCCAGCAGTACCCCCGGCACAGATACGCAGTATTTT.

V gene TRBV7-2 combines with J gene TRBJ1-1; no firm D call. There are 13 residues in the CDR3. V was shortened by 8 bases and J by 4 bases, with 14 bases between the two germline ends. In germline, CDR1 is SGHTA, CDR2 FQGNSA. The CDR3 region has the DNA TGTGCCAGCTCCCTCCGTCTTATCACTGAAGCTTTCTTT. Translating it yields CASSLRLITEAFF. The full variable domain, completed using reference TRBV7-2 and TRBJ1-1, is GAGVSQSPSNKVTEKGKDVELRCDPISGHTALYWYRQSLGQGLEFLIYFQGNSAPDKSGLPSDRFSAERTGGSVSTLTIQRTQQEDSAVYLCASSLRLITEAFFGQGTRLTVV.

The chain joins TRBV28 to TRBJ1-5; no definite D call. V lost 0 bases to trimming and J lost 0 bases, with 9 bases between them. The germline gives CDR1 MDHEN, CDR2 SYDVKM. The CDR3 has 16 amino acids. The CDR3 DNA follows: TGTGCCAGCAGTTTATGGAAGATTTTTAGCAATCAGCCCCAGCATTTT. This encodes CASSLWKIFSNQPQHF.

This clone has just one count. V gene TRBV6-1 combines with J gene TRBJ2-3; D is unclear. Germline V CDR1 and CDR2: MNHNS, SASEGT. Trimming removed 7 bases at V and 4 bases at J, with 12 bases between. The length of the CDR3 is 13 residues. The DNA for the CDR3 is TGTGCCAGCAACAGAATTACGGCAGATACGCAGTATTTT. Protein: CASNRITADTQYF.